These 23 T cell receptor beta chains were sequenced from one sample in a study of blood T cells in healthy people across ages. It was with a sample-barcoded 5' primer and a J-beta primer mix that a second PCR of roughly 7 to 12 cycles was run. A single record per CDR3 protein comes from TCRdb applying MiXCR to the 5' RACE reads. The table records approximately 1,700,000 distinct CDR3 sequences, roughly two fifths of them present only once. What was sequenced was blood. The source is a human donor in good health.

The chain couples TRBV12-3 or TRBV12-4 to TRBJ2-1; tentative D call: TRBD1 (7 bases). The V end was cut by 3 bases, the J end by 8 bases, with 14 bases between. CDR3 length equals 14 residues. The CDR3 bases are TGTGCCAGCAGTTTTTACACAGGGGAGGATGAGCAGTTCTTC. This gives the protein CASSFYTGEDEQFF.

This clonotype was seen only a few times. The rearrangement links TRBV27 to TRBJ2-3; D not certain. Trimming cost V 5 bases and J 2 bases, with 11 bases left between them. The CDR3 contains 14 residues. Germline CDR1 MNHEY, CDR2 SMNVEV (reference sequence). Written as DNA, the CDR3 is TGTGCCAGCAGTCCCAGACACAACACAGATACGCAGTATTTT. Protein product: CASSPRHNTDTQYF.

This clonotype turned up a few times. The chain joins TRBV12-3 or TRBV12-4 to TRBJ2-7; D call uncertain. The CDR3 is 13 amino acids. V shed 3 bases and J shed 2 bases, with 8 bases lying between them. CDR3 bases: TGTGCCAGCAGTTTTGGCGCCCCCTACGAGCAGTACTTC. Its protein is CASSFGAPYEQYF.

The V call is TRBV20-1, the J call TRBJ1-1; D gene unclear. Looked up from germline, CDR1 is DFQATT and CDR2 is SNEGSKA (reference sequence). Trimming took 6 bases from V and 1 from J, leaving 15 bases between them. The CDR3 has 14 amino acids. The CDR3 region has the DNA TGCAGTGCCCTGGCGGAATGGGGGAACACTGAAGCTTTCTTT. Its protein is CSALAEWGNTEAFF.

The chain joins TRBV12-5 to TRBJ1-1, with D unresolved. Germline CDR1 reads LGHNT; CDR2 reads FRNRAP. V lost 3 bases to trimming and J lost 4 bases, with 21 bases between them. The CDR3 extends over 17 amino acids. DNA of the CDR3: TGTGCTAGTGGTTTTGCGGGCAGCTTTACGGAAACCACTGAAGCTTTCTTT. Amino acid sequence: CASGFAGSFTETTEAFF.

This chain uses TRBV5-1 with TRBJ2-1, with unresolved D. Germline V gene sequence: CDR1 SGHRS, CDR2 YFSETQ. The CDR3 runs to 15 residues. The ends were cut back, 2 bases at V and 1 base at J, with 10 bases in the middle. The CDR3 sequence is CASSLQQWSYNEQFF. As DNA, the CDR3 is TGCGCCAGCAGCTTACAACAGTGGTCCTACAATGAGCAGTTCTTC.

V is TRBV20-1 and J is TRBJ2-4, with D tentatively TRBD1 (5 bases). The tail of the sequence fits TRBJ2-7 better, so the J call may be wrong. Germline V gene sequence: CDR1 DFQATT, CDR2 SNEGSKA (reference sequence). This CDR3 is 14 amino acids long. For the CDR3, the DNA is TGCAGTGCGCGTGGGGCCCCCAGCTCCTACGAGCAGTACTTC. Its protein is CSARGAPSSYEQYF.

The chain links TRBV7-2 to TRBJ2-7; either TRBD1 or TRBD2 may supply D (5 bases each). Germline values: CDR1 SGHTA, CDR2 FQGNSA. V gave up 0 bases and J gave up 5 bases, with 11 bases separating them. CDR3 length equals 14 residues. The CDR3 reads CASSLASGSDEQYF. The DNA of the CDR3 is TGTGCCAGCAGCTTAGCATCAGGGAGCGACGAGCAGTACTTC.

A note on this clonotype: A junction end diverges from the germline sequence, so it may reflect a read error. For the CDR3, the DNA is TGCGCCGGCAGCTTAATAGGGGGAAGCGAGCAGTACTTC. This codes for CAGSLIGGSEQYF. The rearrangement links TRBV11-3 to TRBJ2-7; a possible D gene is TRBD1 (6 bases). CDR1 is SGHNT, CDR2 YENEEA, per germline. This CDR3 is 13 amino acids long. The full variable domain, its missing parts supplied by reference TRBV11-3 and TRBJ2-7, is EAGVVQSPRYKIIEKKQPVAFWCNPISGHNTLYWYLQNLGQGPELLIRYENEEAVDDSQLPKDRFSAERLKGVDSTLKIQPAELGDSAVYLCAGSLIGGSEQYFGPGTRLTVT.

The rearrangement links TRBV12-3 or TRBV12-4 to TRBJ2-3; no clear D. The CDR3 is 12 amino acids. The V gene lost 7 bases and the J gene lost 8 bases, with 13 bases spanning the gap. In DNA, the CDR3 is TGTGCCAGCACCCCCGTGAAGGGTACGCAGTATTTT. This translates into CASTPVKGTQYF.

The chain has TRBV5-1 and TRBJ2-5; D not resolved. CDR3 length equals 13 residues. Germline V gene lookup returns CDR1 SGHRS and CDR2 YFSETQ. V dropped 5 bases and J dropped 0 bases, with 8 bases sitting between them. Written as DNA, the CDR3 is TGCGCCAGCAGGGTTGGGTACCAAGAGACCCAGTACTTC. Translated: CASRVGYQETQYF.

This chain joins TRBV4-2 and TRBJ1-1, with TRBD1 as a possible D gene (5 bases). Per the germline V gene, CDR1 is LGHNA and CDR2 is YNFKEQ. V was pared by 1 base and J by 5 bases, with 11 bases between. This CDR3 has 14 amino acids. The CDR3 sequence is CASSQAPRVTEAFF. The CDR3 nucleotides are TGTGCCAGCAGCCAAGCCCCCAGGGTGACTGAAGCTTTCTTT.

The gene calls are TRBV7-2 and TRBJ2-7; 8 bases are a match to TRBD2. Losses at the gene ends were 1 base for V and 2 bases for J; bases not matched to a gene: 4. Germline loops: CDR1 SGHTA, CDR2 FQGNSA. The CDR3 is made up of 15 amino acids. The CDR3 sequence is CASSLVRGATYEQYF. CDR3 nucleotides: TGTGCCAGCAGCTTAGTGCGGGGGGCCACCTACGAGCAGTACTTC.

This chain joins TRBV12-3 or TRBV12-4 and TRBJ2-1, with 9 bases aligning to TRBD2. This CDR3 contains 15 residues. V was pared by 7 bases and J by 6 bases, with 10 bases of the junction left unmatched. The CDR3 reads CASTLRGGLRNEQFF. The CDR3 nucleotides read TGTGCCAGCACCCTGCGGGGGGGCCTCCGCAATGAGCAGTTCTTC.

This chain's CDR3 is CASSLGLRGPEAFF. CDR3 bases: TGTGCCAGCAGCTTAGGATTACGGGGCCCTGAAGCTTTCTTT. V is TRBV11-2 and J is TRBJ1-1, with a weak D call TRBD1 (5 bases). Germline values: CDR1 SGHAT, CDR2 FQNNGV. V dropped 1 base and J dropped 6 bases, with 12 bases sitting between them. The CDR3 totals 14 residues.

The CDR3 loop reads CASSTRDRRAYNEQFF. DNA for the CDR3: TGTGCCAGCAGCACACGGGACAGGAGGGCCTACAATGAGCAGTTCTTC. The chain links TRBV11-2 to TRBJ2-1, with 8 positions matching TRBD1. The ends lost 5 bases at V and 2 bases at J; junction bases unmatched: 8. The CDR3 length is 16 residues. The germline CDR1 and CDR2 sequences are SGHAT and FQNNGV.

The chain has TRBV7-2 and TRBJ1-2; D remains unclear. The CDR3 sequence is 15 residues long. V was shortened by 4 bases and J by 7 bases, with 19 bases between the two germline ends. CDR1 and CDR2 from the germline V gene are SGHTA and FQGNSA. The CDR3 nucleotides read TGTGCCAGCAGCTCTTATGAGGCGCGCGTTAGTGGCTACACCTTC. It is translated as CASSSYEARVSGYTF.

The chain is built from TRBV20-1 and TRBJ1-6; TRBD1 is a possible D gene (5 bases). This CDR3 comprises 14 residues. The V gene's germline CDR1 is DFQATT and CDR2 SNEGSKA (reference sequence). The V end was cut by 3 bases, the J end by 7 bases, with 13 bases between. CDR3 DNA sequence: TGCAGTGCTAGCCTCAGGGTGGGGAATTCACCCCTCCACTTT. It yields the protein CSASLRVGNSPLHF.

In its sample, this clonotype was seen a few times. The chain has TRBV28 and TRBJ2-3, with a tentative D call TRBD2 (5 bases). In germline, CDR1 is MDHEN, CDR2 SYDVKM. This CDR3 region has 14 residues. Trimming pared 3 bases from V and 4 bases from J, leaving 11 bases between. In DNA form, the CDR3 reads TGTGCCAGCAGTTTGACGACTACCCCAGATACGCAGTATTTT. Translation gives CASSLTTTPDTQYF.

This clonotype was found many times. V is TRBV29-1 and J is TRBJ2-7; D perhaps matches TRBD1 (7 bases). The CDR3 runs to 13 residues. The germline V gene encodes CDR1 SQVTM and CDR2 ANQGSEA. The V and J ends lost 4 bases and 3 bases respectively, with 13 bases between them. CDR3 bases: TGCAGCGTTGGCCTCAGGGGGGACTACGAGCAGTACTTC. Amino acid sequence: CSVGLRGDYEQYF.

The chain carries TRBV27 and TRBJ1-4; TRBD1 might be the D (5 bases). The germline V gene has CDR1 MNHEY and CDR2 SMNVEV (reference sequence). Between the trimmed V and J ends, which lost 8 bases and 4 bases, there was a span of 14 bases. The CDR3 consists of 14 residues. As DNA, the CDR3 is TGTGCCAGCTCCTCCTACAGGAATAATGAAAAACTGTTTTTT. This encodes CASSSYRNNEKLFF. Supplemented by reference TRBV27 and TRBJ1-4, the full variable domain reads EAQVTQNPRYLITVTGKKLTVTCSQNMNHEYMSWYRQDPGLGLRQIYYSMNVEVTDKGDVPEGYKVSRKEKRNFPLILESPSPNQTSLYFCASSSYRNNEKLFFGSGTQLSVL.

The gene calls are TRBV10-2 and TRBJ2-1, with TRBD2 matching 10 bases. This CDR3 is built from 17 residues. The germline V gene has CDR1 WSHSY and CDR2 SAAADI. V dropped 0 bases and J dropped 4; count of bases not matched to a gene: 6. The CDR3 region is CASSESGSGGAYNEQFF. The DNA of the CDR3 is TGCGCCAGCAGTGAGTCGGGAAGCGGGGGGGCGTACAATGAGCAGTTCTTC.

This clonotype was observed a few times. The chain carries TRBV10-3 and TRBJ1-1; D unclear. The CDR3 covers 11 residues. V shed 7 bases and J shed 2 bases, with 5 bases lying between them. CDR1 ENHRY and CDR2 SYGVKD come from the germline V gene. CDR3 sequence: CAIKENTEAFF. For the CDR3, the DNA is TGTGCCATCAAAGAAAACACTGAAGCTTTCTTT.